This TCR beta chain was found in a study of T-cell reconstitution after alpha-beta-depleted transplantation in children (dated by TCRdb to between 2015 and 2016). The study in broad terms: T-cell immune reconstitution after TCRalphabeta/CD19-depleted allogeneic hematopoietic cell transplantation in children was quantitatively tracked in the study by means of TCR repertoire profiling.

The germline V gene sets CDR1 to MGHRA and CDR2 to YSYEKL. Here V drops 0 bases and J drops 4 bases, and the junction holds 5 bases not matched to any gene. Including the terminal cysteine and phenylalanine, the CDR3 comprises 16 residues. Only the CDR3 portion is preserved as DNA: 48 bases, with reading frame beginning at the first base. The research as a whole found: In some patients, high TCRbeta diversity at day 60 was attributed to recipient T cells and intrathymic progenitors that had survived conditioning. Over subsequent months, a decline in hyperexpanded clone frequencies was noted, and after one year, T-cell counts and TCRbeta diversity were mostly ascribed to newly produced T cells. Apparently early alphabetaT-cell count recovery about two months after transplant reportedly relied on only several hundred rapidly expanded clones derived from non-depleted graft cells.

Comments on this clonotype: The antigen this receptor binds is unknown. Per-nucleotide qualities are absent, and no much larger clonotype sits a single base away.

What this sample's treatment or condition label stands for: allogeneic hematopoietic cell transplantation with graft depleted of TCRalphabeta T cells and CD19 B cells. TCRalphabeta/CD19-depleted allogeneic hematopoietic cell grafts were given to the transplant recipients, all of whom were children. The library was generated by PCR. Sequenced on an Illumina HiSeq 2500. To normalize quantification of the TCRbeta repertoire, the TCR libraries were built with molecular barcoding that relied on unique molecular identifiers. TCRdb redid the processing of the public reads, applying fastp at Q25 and MiXCR, and retained in-frame beta chains. CDR3 protein sequences are deduplicated, and each keeps its most common genes and DNA. The sample table shows about 290,000 distinct CDR3 sequences, and over 9.5% are seen once. In total, the top ten clones hold less than 8% of the sample.

The rearrangement combines TRBV4-1 with TRBJ2-3, with 9 bases in between that match TRBD2. The starting material was PBMCs, obtained before TCRalphabeta/CD19-depleted stem cell transplant. The clonotype comes from a boy younger than two with acute myeloid leukemia, due to receive a stem cell transplant. The encoded CDR3 is CASSQDRGGAPDTQYF. At the DNA level, the sequence is TGCGCCAGCAGCCAAGATCGCGGGGGGGCTCCAGATACGCAGTATTTT.